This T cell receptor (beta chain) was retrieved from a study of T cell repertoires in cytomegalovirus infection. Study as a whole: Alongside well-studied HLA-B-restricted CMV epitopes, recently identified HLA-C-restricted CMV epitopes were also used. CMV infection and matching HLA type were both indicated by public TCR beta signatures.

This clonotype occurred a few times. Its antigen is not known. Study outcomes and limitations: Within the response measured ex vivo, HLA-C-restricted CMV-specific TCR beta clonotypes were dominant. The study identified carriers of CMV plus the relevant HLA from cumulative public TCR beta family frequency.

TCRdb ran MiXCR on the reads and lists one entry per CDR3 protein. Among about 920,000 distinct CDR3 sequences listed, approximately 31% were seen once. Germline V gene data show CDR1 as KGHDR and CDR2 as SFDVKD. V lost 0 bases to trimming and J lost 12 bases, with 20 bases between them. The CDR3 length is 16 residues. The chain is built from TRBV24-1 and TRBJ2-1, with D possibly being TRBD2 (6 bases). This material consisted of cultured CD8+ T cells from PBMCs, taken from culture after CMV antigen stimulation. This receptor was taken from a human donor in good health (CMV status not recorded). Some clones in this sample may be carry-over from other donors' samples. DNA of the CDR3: TGTGCCACCAGTGATTTGTACTCAACGGACTTCGGGGGGCAGTTCTTC. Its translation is CATSDLYSTDFGGQFF.